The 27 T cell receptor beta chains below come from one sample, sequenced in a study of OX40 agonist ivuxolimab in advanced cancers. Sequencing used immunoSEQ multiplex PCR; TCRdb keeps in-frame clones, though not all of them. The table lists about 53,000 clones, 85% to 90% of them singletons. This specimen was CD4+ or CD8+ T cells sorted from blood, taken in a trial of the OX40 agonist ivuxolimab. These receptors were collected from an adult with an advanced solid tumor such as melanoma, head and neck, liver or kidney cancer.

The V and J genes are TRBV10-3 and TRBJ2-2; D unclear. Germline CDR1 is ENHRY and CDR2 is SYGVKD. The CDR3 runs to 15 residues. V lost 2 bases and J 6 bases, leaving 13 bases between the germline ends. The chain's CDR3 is CAISEGVDFPGELFF. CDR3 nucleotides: TGTGCCATCAGTGAGGGCGTCGATTTTCCCGGGGAGCTGTTTTTT.

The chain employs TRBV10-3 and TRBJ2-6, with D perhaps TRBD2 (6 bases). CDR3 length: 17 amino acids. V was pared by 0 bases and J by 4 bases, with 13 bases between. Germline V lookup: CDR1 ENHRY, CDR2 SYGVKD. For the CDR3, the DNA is TGTGCCATCAGTGAGTCGATTGGCACTAGCGGGGCCAACGTCCTGACTTTC. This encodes CAISESIGTSGANVLTF.

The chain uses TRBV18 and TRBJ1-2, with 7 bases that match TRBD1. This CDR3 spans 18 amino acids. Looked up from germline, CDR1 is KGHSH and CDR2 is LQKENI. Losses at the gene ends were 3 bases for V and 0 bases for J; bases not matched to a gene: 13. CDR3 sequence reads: CASSPPHFTGAANYGYTF. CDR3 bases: TGTGCCAGCTCACCCCCCCACTTTACAGGGGCGGCTAACTATGGCTACACCTTC.

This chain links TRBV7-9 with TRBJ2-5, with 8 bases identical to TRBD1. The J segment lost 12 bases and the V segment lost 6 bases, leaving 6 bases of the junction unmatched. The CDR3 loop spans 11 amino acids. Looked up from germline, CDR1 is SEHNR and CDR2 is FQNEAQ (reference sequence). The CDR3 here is CASSLGTGKYF. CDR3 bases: TGTGCCAGCAGTTTGGGGACAGGAAAGTACTTC.

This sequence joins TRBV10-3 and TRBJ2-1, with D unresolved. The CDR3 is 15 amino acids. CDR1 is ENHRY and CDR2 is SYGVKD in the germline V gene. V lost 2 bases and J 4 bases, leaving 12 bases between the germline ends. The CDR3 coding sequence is TGTGCCATCAGTGAGGGGATTGGCCGTTACAATGAGCAGTTCTTC. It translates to CAISEGIGRYNEQFF.

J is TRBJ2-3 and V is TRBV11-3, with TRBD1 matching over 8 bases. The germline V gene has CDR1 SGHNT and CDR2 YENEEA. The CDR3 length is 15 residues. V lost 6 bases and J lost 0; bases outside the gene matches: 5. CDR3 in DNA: TGTGCCAGCAGTTCCGGGACAGGCAGCACAGATACGCAGTATTTT. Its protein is CASSSGTGSTDTQYF. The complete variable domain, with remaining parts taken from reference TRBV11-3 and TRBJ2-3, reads EAGVVQSPRYKIIEKKQPVAFWCNPISGHNTLYWYLQNLGQGPELLIRYENEEAVDDSQLPKDRFSAERLKGVDSTLKIQPAELGDSAVYLCASSSGTGSTDTQYFGPGTRLTVL.

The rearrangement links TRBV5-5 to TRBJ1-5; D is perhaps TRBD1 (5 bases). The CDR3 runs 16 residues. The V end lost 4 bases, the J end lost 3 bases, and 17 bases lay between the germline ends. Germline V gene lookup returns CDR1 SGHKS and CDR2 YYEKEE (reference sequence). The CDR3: CASSPRDSNYNQPQHF. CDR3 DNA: TGTGCCAGCAGCCCCCGGGACTCAAACTACAATCAGCCCCAGCATTTT.

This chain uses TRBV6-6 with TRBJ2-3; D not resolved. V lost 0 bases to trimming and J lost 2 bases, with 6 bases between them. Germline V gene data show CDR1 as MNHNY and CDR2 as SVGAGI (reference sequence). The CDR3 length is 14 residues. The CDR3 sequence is CASSYSQYTDTQYF. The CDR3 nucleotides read TGTGCCAGCAGTTACTCCCAGTACACAGATACGCAGTATTTT.

This chain's CDR3 is CASSSKGTANYGYTF. The CDR3 nucleotides read TGTGCCAGCAGCTCAAAGGGAACCGCTAACTATGGCTACACCTTC. This chain uses TRBV7-2 with TRBJ1-2; D is uncertain. Trimming took off 4 bases at V and 0 bases at J, with 12 bases between the two ends. CDR1 and CDR2 from the germline V gene are SGHTA and FQGNSA. There are 15 residues in the CDR3.

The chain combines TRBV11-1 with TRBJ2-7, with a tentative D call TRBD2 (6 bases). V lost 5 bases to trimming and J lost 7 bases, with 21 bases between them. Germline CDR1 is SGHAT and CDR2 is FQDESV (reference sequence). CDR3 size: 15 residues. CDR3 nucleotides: TGTGCCAGCAGCCTCACGACTAGTTCAAGGGGTGAGCAGTACTTC. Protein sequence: CASSLTTSSRGEQYF.

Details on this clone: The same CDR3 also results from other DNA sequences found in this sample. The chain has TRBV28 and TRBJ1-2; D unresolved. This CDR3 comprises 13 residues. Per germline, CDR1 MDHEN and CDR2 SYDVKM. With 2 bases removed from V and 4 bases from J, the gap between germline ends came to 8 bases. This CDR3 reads CASSLGQTYGYTF. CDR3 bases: TGTGCCAGCAGTTTAGGGCAGACCTATGGCTACACCTTC.

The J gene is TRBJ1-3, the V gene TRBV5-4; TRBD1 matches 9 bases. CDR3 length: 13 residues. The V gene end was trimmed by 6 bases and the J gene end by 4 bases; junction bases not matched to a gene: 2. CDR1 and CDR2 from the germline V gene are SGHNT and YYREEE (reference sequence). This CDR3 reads CASNDRGGNTIYF. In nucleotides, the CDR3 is TGTGCCAGCAATGACAGGGGGGGAAACACCATATATTTT. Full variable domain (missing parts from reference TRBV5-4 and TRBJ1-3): ETGVTQSPTHLIKTRGQQVTLRCSSQSGHNTVSWYQQALGQGPQFIFQYYREEENGRGNFPPRFSGLQFPNYSSELNVNALELDDSALYLCASNDRGGNTIYFGEGSWLTVV.

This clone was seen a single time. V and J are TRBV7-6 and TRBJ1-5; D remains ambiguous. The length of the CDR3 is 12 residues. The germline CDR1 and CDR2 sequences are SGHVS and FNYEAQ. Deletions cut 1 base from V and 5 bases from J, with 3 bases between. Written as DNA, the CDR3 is TGTGCCAGCAGCTTAGGGTATCAGCCCCAGCATTTT. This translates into CASSLGYQPQHF. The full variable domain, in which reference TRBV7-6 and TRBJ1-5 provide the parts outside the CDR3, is GAGVSQSPRYKVTKRGQDVALRCDPISGHVSLYWYRQALGQGPEFLTYFNYEAQQDKSGLPNDRFSAERPEGSISTLTIQRTEQRDSAMYRCASSLGYQPQHFGDGTRLSIL.

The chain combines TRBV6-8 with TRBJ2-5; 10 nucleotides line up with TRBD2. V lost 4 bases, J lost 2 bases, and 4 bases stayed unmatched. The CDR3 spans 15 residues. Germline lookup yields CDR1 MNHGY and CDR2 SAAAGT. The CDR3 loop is CASSSLLAGQETQYF. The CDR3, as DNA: TGTGCCAGCAGTTCCTTACTAGCGGGGCAAGAGACCCAGTACTTC.

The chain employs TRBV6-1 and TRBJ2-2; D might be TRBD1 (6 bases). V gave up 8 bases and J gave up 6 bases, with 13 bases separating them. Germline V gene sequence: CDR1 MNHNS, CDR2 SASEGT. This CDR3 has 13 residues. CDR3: CASHRVEAGELFF. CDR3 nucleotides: TGTGCCAGCCACAGGGTCGAGGCCGGGGAGCTGTTTTTT.

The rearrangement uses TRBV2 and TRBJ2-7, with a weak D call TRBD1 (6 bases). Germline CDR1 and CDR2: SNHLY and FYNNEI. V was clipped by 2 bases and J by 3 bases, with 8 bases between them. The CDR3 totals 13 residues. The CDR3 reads CASSETGIYEQYF. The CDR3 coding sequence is TGTGCCAGCAGTGAAACAGGGATCTACGAGCAGTACTTC.

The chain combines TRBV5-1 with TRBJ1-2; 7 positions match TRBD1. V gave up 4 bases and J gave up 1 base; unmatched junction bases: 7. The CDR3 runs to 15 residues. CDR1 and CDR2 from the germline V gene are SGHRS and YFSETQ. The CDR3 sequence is CASSPRQGSNYGYTF. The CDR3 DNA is TGCGCCAGCAGCCCTAGACAGGGAAGTAACTATGGCTACACCTTC.

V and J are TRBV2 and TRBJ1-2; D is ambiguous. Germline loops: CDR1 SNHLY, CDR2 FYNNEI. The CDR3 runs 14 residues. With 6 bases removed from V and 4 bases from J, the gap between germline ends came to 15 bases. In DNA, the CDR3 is TGTGCCAGCAGGGACCGAGGACGGTTCTATGGCTACACCTTC. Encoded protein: CASRDRGRFYGYTF.

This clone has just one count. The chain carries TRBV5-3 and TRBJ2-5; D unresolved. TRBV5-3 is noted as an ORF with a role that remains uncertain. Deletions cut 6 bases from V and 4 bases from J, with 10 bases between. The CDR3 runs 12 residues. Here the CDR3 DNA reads TGTGCCAGAAAAAAAAGTTTAGAGACCCAGTACTTC. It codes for CARKKSLETQYF.

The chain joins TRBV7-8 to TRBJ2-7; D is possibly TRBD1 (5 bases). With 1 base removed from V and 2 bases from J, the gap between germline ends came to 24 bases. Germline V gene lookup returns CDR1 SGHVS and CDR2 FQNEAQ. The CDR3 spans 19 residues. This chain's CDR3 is CASSLDLRQQDITPYEQYF. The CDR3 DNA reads TGTGCCAGCAGCTTAGACTTAAGACAACAGGACATTACACCCTACGAGCAGTACTTC.

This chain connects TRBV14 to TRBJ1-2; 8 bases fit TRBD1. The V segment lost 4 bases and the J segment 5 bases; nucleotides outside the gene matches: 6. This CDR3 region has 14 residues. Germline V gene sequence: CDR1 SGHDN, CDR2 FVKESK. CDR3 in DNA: TGTGCCAGCAGCCCTGGACAGGGAAAATATGGCTACACCTTC. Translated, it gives CASSPGQGKYGYTF.

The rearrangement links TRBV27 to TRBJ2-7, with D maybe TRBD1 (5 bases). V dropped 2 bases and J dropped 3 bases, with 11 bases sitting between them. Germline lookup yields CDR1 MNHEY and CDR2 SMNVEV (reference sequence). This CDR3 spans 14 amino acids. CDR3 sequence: CASSLGAGIYEQYF. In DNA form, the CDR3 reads TGTGCCAGCAGTTTAGGTGCAGGGATCTACGAGCAGTACTTC.

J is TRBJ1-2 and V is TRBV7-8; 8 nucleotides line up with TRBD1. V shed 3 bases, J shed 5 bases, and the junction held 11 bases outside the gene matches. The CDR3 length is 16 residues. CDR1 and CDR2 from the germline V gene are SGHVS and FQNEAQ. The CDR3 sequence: CASSLITGTGWYGYTF. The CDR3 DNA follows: TGTGCCAGCAGCTTGATTACCGGGACAGGATGGTATGGCTACACCTTC.

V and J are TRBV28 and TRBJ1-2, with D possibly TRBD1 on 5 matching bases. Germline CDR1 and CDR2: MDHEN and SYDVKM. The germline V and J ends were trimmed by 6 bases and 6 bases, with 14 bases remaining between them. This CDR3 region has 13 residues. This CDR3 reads CASRAGGVDGYTF. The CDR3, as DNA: TGTGCCAGCAGAGCGGGAGGGGTCGATGGCTACACCTTC.

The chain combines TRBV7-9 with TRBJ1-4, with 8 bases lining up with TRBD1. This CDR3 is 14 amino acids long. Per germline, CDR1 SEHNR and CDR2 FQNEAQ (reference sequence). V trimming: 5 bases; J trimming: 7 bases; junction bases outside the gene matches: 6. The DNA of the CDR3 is TGTGCCAGCAGCCCTTCGGACAGGGTTGAAAAACTGTTTTTT. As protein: CASSPSDRVEKLFF.

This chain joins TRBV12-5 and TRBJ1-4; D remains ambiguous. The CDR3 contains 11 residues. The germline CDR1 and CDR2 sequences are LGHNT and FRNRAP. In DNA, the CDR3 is TGTGCCTCGCTGGGGTTCGGAAAACTGTTTTTT. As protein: CASLGFGKLFF.

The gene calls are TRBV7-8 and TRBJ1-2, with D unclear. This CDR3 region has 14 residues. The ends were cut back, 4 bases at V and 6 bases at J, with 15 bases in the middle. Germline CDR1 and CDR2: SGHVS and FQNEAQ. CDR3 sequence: CASSSDGVSDGYTF. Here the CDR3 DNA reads TGTGCCAGCAGCTCCGACGGGGTGTCAGATGGCTACACCTTC.